This T cell receptor (beta chain) was recovered during a study of type 1 regulatory T cells. Findings of the study overall: Type 1 regulatory T cells had a more restricted TCR repertoire than non-type 1 regulatory T cells.

Trimming left V 2 bases short and J 4 bases short, with 9 bases between. The CDR3 totals 13 residues. Germline V gene sequence: CDR1 SGHKS, CDR2 YYEKEE (reference sequence). Points on this clonotype: No antigen is known for it.

TCRdb reprocessed the reads via MiXCR and lists one record per CDR3 protein. The sample lists around 65,000 distinct CDR3 sequences, 45% to 50% occurring once. This receptor was taken from a human donor in good health. Material for sequencing was cultured non-Tr1 T cells, either the whole culture or a sorted T cell fraction (not recorded which). V usage is TRBV5-5 and J usage is TRBJ1-1; the D gene is possibly TRBD1 (5 bases). CDR3 sequence: CASSFQRGTEAFF. Written as DNA, the CDR3 is TGTGCCAGCAGCTTTCAGAGGGGCACTGAAGCTTTCTTT.